This TCR beta chain originates from a study of breast tumors, draining lymph nodes, adjacent tissues. TCRdb itself ran the multiplex PCR reads through MiXCR, one entry per CDR3 protein. Of around 150,000 distinct CDR3 sequences in the sample, approximately 30% were seen once. This clonotype was detected ten times or more. What it recognizes is unknown. General observations from the study: The data were judged consistent with most tumor T cells coming from lymph node and expanding in tumor.

This CDR3 has 13 amino acids. V dropped 4 bases and J dropped 0 bases, with 9 bases sitting between them. From germline, CDR1 is DFQATT and CDR2 SNEGSKA (reference sequence). The lymph nodes were axillary draining lymph nodes from breast cancer patients. The chain uses TRBV20-1 and TRBJ2-5; D is uncertain. The source material was axillary lymph node tissue. The receptor's source is a female donor with breast cancer. Some clones in this sample may be carry-over from other donors' samples. The CDR3 is CSAIGINQETQYF. In DNA form, the CDR3 reads TGCAGTGCTATAGGGATCAACCAAGAGACCCAGTACTTC.